The 30 T cell receptor beta chains below were found in one sample sequenced in a study of control samples from healthy donors and cancer patients. The table came from immunoSEQ multiplex PCR; TCRdb's copy has only in-frame clones and leaves some out. Of 170,000 or so clones in the sample, around 92% are singletons; the top ten hold roughly 2.1%. Sample: blood. Source of these receptors: a woman aged 35 to 49 in good health.

The rearrangement links TRBV7-9 to TRBJ2-7; TRBD1 matches at 7 bases. The CDR3 runs 17 residues. J was trimmed by 4 bases and V by 7 bases; bases with no gene match: 19. Germline V gives CDR1 SEHNR, CDR2 FQNEAQ (reference sequence). The CDR3 bases are TGTGCCAGCACCCCACAAATAGGGAGACAGGGTCCTTACGAGCAGTACTTC. Protein product: CASTPQIGRQGPYEQYF.

The chain uses TRBV7-3 and TRBJ2-3; perhaps D is TRBD1 or TRBD2 (5 bases each). V lost 3 bases and J 2 bases, leaving 9 bases between the germline ends. CDR3 length: 14 amino acids. Germline loops: CDR1 SGHTA, CDR2 FQGTGA. The CDR3 bases are TGTGCCAGCAGCTTGGGACCCTACACAGATACGCAGTATTTT. This translates into CASSLGPYTDTQYF.

This chain connects TRBV6-5 to TRBJ1-6; 8 nucleotides agree with TRBD1. The germline V gene has CDR1 MNHEY and CDR2 SVGAGI. The ends lost 0 bases at V and 10 bases at J; junction bases unmatched: 5. The CDR3 contains 15 residues. This CDR3 reads CASSYSTGAKSPLHF. CDR3 sequence (DNA): TGTGCCAGCAGTTACTCGACAGGGGCGAAATCACCCCTCCACTTT.

This clone was observed once. This chain joins TRBV3-1 (or the pseudogene TRBV3-2) and TRBJ2-3, with 7 bases identical to TRBD1. Germline V lookup: CDR1 LGHDT, CDR2 YNNKEL (reference sequence). V shed 1 base, J shed 0 bases, and the junction held 7 bases outside the gene matches. The CDR3 spans 17 residues. This CDR3 reads CASSQAIGTASTDTQYF. The DNA of the CDR3 is TGTGCCAGCAGCCAAGCTATCGGGACAGCTAGCACAGATACGCAGTATTTT.

This sequence joins TRBV27 and TRBJ1-1; possibly TRBD1 for D (5 bases). Germline-derived CDR1 and CDR2 are MNHEY and SMNVEV (reference sequence). With 4 bases removed from V and 0 bases from J, the gap between germline ends came to 12 bases. The CDR3 consists of 15 residues. DNA for the CDR3: TGTGCCAGCAGTTCACGAACAGGAATGAACACTGAAGCTTTCTTT. Translating it yields CASSSRTGMNTEAFF.

The V and J genes are TRBV5-1 and TRBJ1-3; the D gene is possibly TRBD1 (5 bases). There are 17 residues in the CDR3. The ends were cut back, 2 bases at V and 2 bases at J, with 17 bases in the middle. The germline gives CDR1 SGHRS, CDR2 YFSETQ. The CDR3 here is CASSLIGGYVPGNTIYF. CDR3 DNA sequence: TGCGCCAGCAGCTTAATCGGGGGTTATGTTCCTGGAAACACCATATATTTT.

The V and J genes are TRBV3-1 (or the pseudogene TRBV3-2) and TRBJ1-2, with 9 bases fitting TRBD1. The germline CDR1 and CDR2 sequences are LGHDT and YNNKEL (reference sequence). The length of the CDR3 is 15 residues. V was pared by 4 bases and J by 6 bases, with 9 bases of the junction left unmatched. The CDR3 DNA reads TGTGCCAGCAGCCCGCGGTTACAGGGGGCGGATGGCTACACCTTC. Amino acids: CASSPRLQGADGYTF.

The genes are TRBV7-9 and TRBJ2-7; no definite D call. There are 13 residues in the CDR3. Germline assignment: CDR1 SEHNR and CDR2 FQNEAQ (reference sequence). The V and J ends lost 1 base and 5 bases respectively, with 9 bases between them. The CDR3 is CASSLGFGDEQYF. In nucleotides, the CDR3 is TGTGCCAGCAGCTTAGGGTTCGGCGACGAGCAGTACTTC.

This clone was found a few times. This chain uses TRBV6-5 with TRBJ1-5, with 11 bases lining up with TRBD1. CDR3 length: 14 residues. With V trimmed by 8 bases and J by 6 bases, 6 bases remained unmatched. Germline V gene data show CDR1 as MNHEY and CDR2 as SVGAGI. The CDR3 DNA is TGTGCCAGCCGGGACAGGGGGGTGGGTCAGCCCCAGCATTTT. It is translated as CASRDRGVGQPQHF.

CDR3 DNA sequence: TGTGCCAGCAGCTTAAGCTCGGGGCAGGGGGTCCACTACGAGCAGTACTTC. Amino acid sequence: CASSLSSGQGVHYEQYF. V is TRBV11-2 and J is TRBJ2-7; TRBD1 matches at 7 bases. Germline CDR1 SGHAT, CDR2 FQNNGV. Trimming removed 2 bases from V and 3 bases from J; junction bases left unmatched: 13. The CDR3 sequence is 17 residues long.

The sample holds one count of this clone. The V call is TRBV7-9, the J call TRBJ2-1; perhaps TRBD2 as D (5 bases). The CDR3 is 11 residues long. Trimming removed 8 bases from V and 13 bases from J, with 15 bases in between. CDR1 and CDR2 (germline): SEHNR, FQNEAQ (reference sequence). CDR3 nucleotides: TGTGCCAGCGACCGAGGGAGCGGCCAGTTCTTC. Amino acid sequence: CASDRGSGQFF. Supplemented by reference TRBV7-9 and TRBJ2-1, the full variable domain reads DTGVSQNPRHKITKRGQNVTFRCDPISEHNRLYWYRQTLGQGPEFLTYFQNEAQLEKSRLLSDRFSAERPKGSFSTLEIQRTEQGDSAMYLCASDRGSGQFFGPGTRLTVL.

This CDR3 is CASKRQPNTEAFF. CDR3 sequence (DNA): TGCGCCAGCAAGAGACAGCCCAACACTGAAGCTTTCTTT. The V gene is TRBV10-1, the J gene TRBJ1-1, with a possible D match to TRBD1 (5 bases). Per the germline V gene, CDR1 is WNHNN and CDR2 is SYGVQD (reference sequence). The CDR3 covers 13 residues. Trimming removed 7 bases at V and 2 bases at J, with 11 bases between.

This chain uses TRBV9 with TRBJ1-2; D unclear. Germline CDR1 is SGDLS and CDR2 is YYNGEE. The CDR3 is 14 residues long. V lost 3 bases, J lost 1 base, and 10 bases lay in between. In DNA form, the CDR3 reads TGTGCCAGCAGCGAGGACCCCAGTAACTATGGCTACACCTTC. This encodes CASSEDPSNYGYTF.

This clone was seen once. The chain employs TRBV14 and TRBJ1-1; D is ambiguous. Trimming stripped 2 bases from V and 0 bases from J, with 19 bases between. Germline values: CDR1 SGHDN, CDR2 FVKESK. The CDR3 length is 18 residues. CDR3 sequence (DNA): TGTGCCAGCAGCCAACTTTTGGACGGGTTCTGGGTGAACACTGAAGCTTTCTTT. Translated, it gives CASSQLLDGFWVNTEAFF.

The chain couples TRBV7-2 to TRBJ1-4; D is ambiguous. CDR3 length: 14 residues. Deletions cut 4 bases from V and 7 bases from J, with 13 bases between. Germline V lookup: CDR1 SGHTA, CDR2 FQGNSA. CDR3 residues: CASSSRGSGEKLFF. The CDR3 nucleotides are TGTGCCAGCAGCTCGAGAGGTTCAGGTGAAAAACTGTTTTTT.

This chain connects TRBV7-8 to TRBJ2-7, with D perhaps TRBD1 (6 bases). Trimming cost V 0 bases and J 3 bases, with 9 bases left between them. The CDR3 has 14 amino acids. Germline V gene sequence: CDR1 SGHVS, CDR2 FQNEAQ. The CDR3 region has the DNA TGTGCCAGCAGCTTAGCAGGCAGGGGCTACGAGCAGTACTTC. As protein: CASSLAGRGYEQYF.

J is TRBJ2-3 and V is TRBV9; TRBD2 agrees at 8 bases. CDR3 length equals 16 residues. Germline lookup yields CDR1 SGDLS and CDR2 YYNGEE. The junction had 7 bases not matched to a gene; V was cut back by 4 bases and J by 0 bases. The CDR3 DNA is TGTGCCAGCAGCATCAGCGGGGGCCGCAGCACAGATACGCAGTATTTT. Encoded protein: CASSISGGRSTDTQYF.

The V gene is TRBV19, the J gene TRBJ1-2, with a weak D call TRBD1 (5 bases). The CDR3 is 15 amino acids. V was trimmed by 3 bases and J by 7 bases, leaving 18 bases between them. Germline-derived CDR1 and CDR2 are LNHDA and SQIVND (reference sequence). In DNA form, the CDR3 reads TGTGCCAGTAGTATTGGGGCCCTTTCGGTTAGTGGCTACACCTTC. This encodes CASSIGALSVSGYTF.

The rearrangement uses TRBV6-5 and TRBJ1-5; D call uncertain. Germline loops: CDR1 MNHEY, CDR2 SVGAGI. The length of the CDR3 is 11 residues. The V end lost 8 bases, the J end lost 6 bases, and 8 bases lay between the germline ends. For the CDR3, the DNA is TGTGCCAGCGCGGGCAGTCAGCCCCAGCATTTT. This gives the protein CASAGSQPQHF.

V is TRBV9 and J is TRBJ1-2; D gene ambiguous. CDR3 size: 13 residues. The germline gives CDR1 SGDLS, CDR2 YYNGEE. V dropped 4 bases and J dropped 4 bases, with 11 bases sitting between them. The CDR3 spells CASSPSGPYGYTF. The CDR3, as DNA: TGTGCCAGCAGCCCCTCTGGACCCTATGGCTACACCTTC.

V usage is TRBV5-1 and J usage is TRBJ2-1; D is uncertain. The germline V gene has CDR1 SGHRS and CDR2 YFSETQ. The CDR3 has 11 residues. Trimming left V 7 bases short and J 4 bases short, with 6 bases between. CDR3: CASGAYNEQFF. Here the CDR3 DNA reads TGCGCCAGCGGAGCTTACAATGAGCAGTTCTTC.

The CDR3 region is CASSFGFQETQYF. In nucleotides, the CDR3 is TGTGCCAGCAGCTTTGGCTTCCAAGAGACCCAGTACTTC. The rearrangement joins TRBV11-3 to TRBJ2-5; D call uncertain. The CDR3 covers 13 residues. Per the germline V gene, CDR1 is SGHNT and CDR2 is YENEEA. The V end lost 3 bases, the J end lost 1 base, and 6 bases lay between the germline ends.

The J gene is TRBJ2-4, the V gene TRBV4-1; 9 bases line up with TRBD1. In germline, CDR1 is MGHRA, CDR2 YSYEKL. This CDR3 is built from 16 residues. V lost 1 base to trimming and J lost 3 bases; unmatched junction nucleotides: 4. The CDR3 sequence is CASSQGDRAVKNIQYF. For the CDR3, the DNA is TGCGCCAGCAGCCAAGGGGACAGGGCTGTCAAAAACATTCAGTACTTC.

The chain links TRBV6-5 to TRBJ1-2; TRBD1 aligns across 7 bases. This CDR3 spans 14 amino acids. J lost 2 bases, V lost 10 bases, and 10 bases had no gene match. CDR1 and CDR2 from the germline V gene are MNHEY and SVGAGI. CDR3 DNA sequence: TGTGCCACACGCCCCGGGACAGACAACTATGGCTACACCTTC. Translation: CATRPGTDNYGYTF.

This clone has only one observation. This rearrangement joins TRBV5-4 to TRBJ1-2; D call uncertain. In germline, CDR1 is SGHNT, CDR2 YYREEE (reference sequence). The length of the CDR3 is 14 residues. V lost 2 bases, J lost 6 bases, and 14 bases lay in between. The CDR3, as DNA: TGTGCCAGCAGCTTTCCCCCTGGGGAGAATGGCTACACCTTC. Amino acid sequence: CASSFPPGENGYTF.

With respect to this clone: Distinct nucleotide sequences in the sample also encode this CDR3. This chain links TRBV5-1 with TRBJ1-2; D ambiguous. The V and J ends lost 1 base and 2 bases respectively, with 9 bases between them. Germline V lookup: CDR1 SGHRS, CDR2 YFSETQ. CDR3 size: 14 residues. CDR3 region: CASSLLDGNYGYTF. CDR3 DNA: TGCGCCAGCAGCTTGTTAGACGGGAACTATGGCTACACCTTC.

The rearrangement links TRBV11-2 to TRBJ2-7, with TRBD2 identical over 9 bases. Trimming cost V 3 bases and J 6 bases; bases outside gene matches: 12. The germline V gene has CDR1 SGHAT and CDR2 FQNNGV. The CDR3 runs 16 residues. The CDR3 here is CASSLTAGGSRGEQYF. CDR3 coding DNA: TGTGCCAGCAGCTTGACGGCGGGGGGGTCCCGTGGCGAGCAGTACTTC. Complete variable domain (other parts from reference TRBV11-2 and TRBJ2-7): EAGVAQSPRYKIIEKRQSVAFWCNPISGHATLYWYQQILGQGPKLLIQFQNNGVVDDSQLPKDRFSAERLKGVDSTLKIQPAKLEDSAVYLCASSLTAGGSRGEQYFGPGTRLTVT.

This clone was recorded once. V is TRBV5-5 and J is TRBJ2-7, with D maybe TRBD2 (5 bases). The ends were cut back, 2 bases at V and 6 bases at J, with 12 bases in the middle. The V gene's germline CDR1 is SGHKS and CDR2 YYEKEE (reference sequence). The CDR3 runs 13 residues. CDR3 DNA sequence: TGTGCCAGCAGCTTCGGAGACGGAGGCGAGCAGTACTTC. Protein sequence: CASSFGDGGEQYF.

J is TRBJ1-1 and V is TRBV18, with 7 bases that match TRBD1. Germline-derived CDR1 and CDR2 are KGHSH and LQKENI. V was pared by 2 bases and J by 4 bases, with 7 bases of the junction left unmatched. The CDR3 extends over 15 amino acids. In DNA form, the CDR3 reads TGTGCCAGCTCACCAATACAGGGGATCGGCACTGAAGCTTTCTTT. Amino acid sequence: CASSPIQGIGTEAFF.

This clone has just a few counts. The chain recombines TRBV19 with TRBJ2-2, with 10 nucleotides matching TRBD1. Unmatched junction bases numbered 6, after V lost 7 bases and J lost 1 base. CDR3 length: 16 amino acids. Germline V gene data show CDR1 as LNHDA and CDR2 as SQIVND (reference sequence). CDR3 in DNA: TGTGCCAGTACCCTGACAGGGGGCGTGAACACCGGGGAGCTGTTTTTT. Its protein product is CASTLTGGVNTGELFF.